The entry below describes one T cell receptor (beta chain). The data originate from a study of patients and donors after allogeneic stem cell transplantation. One entry per CDR3 protein results from TCRdb running MiXCR on the RT-PCR reads. Of approximately 430,000 distinct CDR3 sequences in the sample, 16% were seen once. There are 12 residues in the CDR3. Between the trimmed V and J ends, which lost 8 bases and 0 bases, there was a span of 7 bases. Germline assignment: CDR1 SGHTA and CDR2 FQGNSA. This clonotype was sampled from a human donor who was either an allogeneic HSCT recipient or a stem cell or donor lymphocyte infusion donor (not recorded which). It is not recorded whose cells these are; they may come from a transplant donor. The sequenced material came from blood, either unsorted or a sorted T cell fraction (not recorded which). The rearrangement joins TRBV7-2 to TRBJ1-1; D uncertain. DNA for the CDR3: TGTGCCAGCGGGTATTTGAACACTGAAGCTTTCTTT. Amino acid sequence: CASGYLNTEAFF. The full variable domain, in which reference TRBV7-2 and TRBJ1-1 provide the parts outside the CDR3, is GAGVSQSPSNKVTEKGKDVELRCDPISGHTALYWYRQSLGQGLEFLIYFQGNSAPDKSGLPSDRFSAERTGGSVSTLTIQRTQQEDSAVYLCASGYLNTEAFFGQGTRLTVV.